This TCR beta chain was found in a study of T cell clones after liver transplantation. Overall study: Pre-transplant mixed lymphocyte reactions yielded third-party-reactive TCRbeta sequences as comparators for graft-donor-reactive sequences.

This clone was found once. V lost 0 bases, J lost 1 base, and 2 bases stayed unmatched. The CDR3 runs to 15 residues. Germline V gene sequence: CDR1 SNHLY, CDR2 FYNNEI. Only in-frame clones appear in the TCRdb table, and some are missing; sequencing was by immunoSEQ multiplex PCR. The table records some 9,500 clones, approximately 72% of them present only once. V usage is TRBV2 and J usage is TRBJ2-7; 8 nucleotides match TRBD1. This receptor was taken from a human patient who received a liver transplant. Some of these T cells may belong to the graft donor. The source material was CD8+ T cells from blood, sampled at the approximately 16-month timepoint. The CDR3 is CASSEATGGSYEQYF. The CDR3 coding sequence is TGTGCCAGCAGTGAAGCAACAGGGGGATCCTACGAGCAGTACTTC.